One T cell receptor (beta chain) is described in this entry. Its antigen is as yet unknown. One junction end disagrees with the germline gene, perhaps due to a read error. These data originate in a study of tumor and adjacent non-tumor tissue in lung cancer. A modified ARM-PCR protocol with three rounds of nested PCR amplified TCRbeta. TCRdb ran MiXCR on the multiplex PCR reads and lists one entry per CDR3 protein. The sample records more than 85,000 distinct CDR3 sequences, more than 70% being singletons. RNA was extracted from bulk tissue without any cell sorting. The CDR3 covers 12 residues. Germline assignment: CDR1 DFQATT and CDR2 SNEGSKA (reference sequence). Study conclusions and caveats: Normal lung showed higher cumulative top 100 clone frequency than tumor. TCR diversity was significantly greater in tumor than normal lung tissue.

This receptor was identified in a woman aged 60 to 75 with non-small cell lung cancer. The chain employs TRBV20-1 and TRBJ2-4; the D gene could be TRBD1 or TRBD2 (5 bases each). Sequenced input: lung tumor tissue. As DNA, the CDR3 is TGCAGTGCTAGAGATGGGGGTAACATTCAGTACTTT. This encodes CSARDGGNIQYF.